This T cell receptor beta chain was captured by sequencing in a study of identical twins' blood T cells. Study as a whole: Roughly 50 million reads covered roughly 6 alpha-chain and roughly 6 beta-chain libraries. General study findings and limits: Out-of-frame TCRbeta clonotypes reportedly had markedly more similar V usage in twins than unrelated donors. Shared CDR3 clonotype counts tracked mainly the product of cloneset sizes.

Sample barcodes were added at both library ends during cDNA synthesis. Each CDR3 protein gets one entry after TCRdb re-called the 5' RACE reads with MiXCR. Seen here are hundreds of thousands of distinct CDR3 sequences, roughly 30% observed once, and the top ten hold 6.1%. CDR1 and CDR2 from the germline V gene are SGHTA and FQGNSA. The CDR3 extends over 15 amino acids. As to this clonotype: What it recognizes is unknown. One junction end disagrees with the germline gene, perhaps due to a read error.

The chain is built from TRBV7-2 and TRBJ1-1, with a weak D call TRBD1 (5 bases). The sequenced material came from PBMCs. The sequence came from a woman aged 18 to 55 in good health. CDR3 sequence: CVSSWSGTGNTEAFF. The CDR3 nucleotides are TGTGTCAGCAGCTGGTCCGGGACGGGGAACACTGAAGCTTTCTTT.